The 21 T cell receptor beta chains below all came from one sample that was sequenced in a study of blood T cells in healthy people across ages. With a J-beta primer mix and a sample-barcoded 5' primer, a second PCR ran about 6 to 11 cycles. TCRdb used MiXCR to reprocess the 5' RACE reads, holding one entry per CDR3 protein. Among hundreds of thousands of distinct CDR3 sequences, about a third were seen once, and the ten largest hold roughly 14%. Material: blood. The receptors stem from a woman aged 80 or over in good health.

The V gene is TRBV20-1, the J gene TRBJ2-5; perhaps D is TRBD1 or TRBD2 (6 bases each). V lost 5 bases, J lost 6 bases, and 22 bases lay in between. Germline CDR1 reads DFQATT; CDR2 reads SNEGSKA (reference sequence). This CDR3 has 15 amino acids. The CDR3 region has the DNA TGCAGTGCTCCGGTTTTCGGGGGCTCAGAGAAGACCCAGTACTTC. Protein product: CSAPVFGGSEKTQYF.

The V and J genes are TRBV30 and TRBJ1-6; no firm D call. CDR3 length: 14 amino acids. CDR1 is GTSNPN, CDR2 SVGIG, per germline (reference sequence). V gave up 3 bases and J gave up 4 bases, with 10 bases separating them. The CDR3 region is CAWRFTEYNSPLHF. The CDR3 bases are TGTGCCTGGAGGTTTACGGAGTATAATTCACCCCTCCACTTT. Based on the CDR3 plus reference TRBV30 and TRBJ1-6, the full variable domain is SQTIHQWPATLVQPVGSPLSLECTVEGTSNPNLYWYRQAAGRGLQLLFYSVGIGQISSEVPQNLSASRPQDRQFILSSKKLLLSDSGFYLCAWRFTEYNSPLHFGNGTRLTVT.

There are many counts of this clonotype. V usage is TRBV3-1 and J usage is TRBJ2-4; D ambiguous. V lost 1 base and J 0 bases, leaving 7 bases between the germline ends. The CDR3 extends over 15 amino acids. Germline V lookup: CDR1 LGHDT, CDR2 YNNKEL (reference sequence). The CDR3 bases are TGTGCCAGCAGCCAAGTAACCATAGCCAAAAACATTCAGTACTTC. Its protein is CASSQVTIAKNIQYF.

This chain uses TRBV2 with TRBJ2-3; a possible D gene is TRBD2 (6 bases). The CDR3 runs 15 residues. Trimming pared 6 bases from V and 4 bases from J, leaving 17 bases between. From germline, CDR1 is SNHLY and CDR2 FYNNEI. DNA for the CDR3: TGTGCCAGCAGCCTACTGTTCGGGGAGGCAGATACGCAGTATTTT. It is translated as CASSLLFGEADTQYF. Drawing the rest from reference TRBV2 and TRBJ2-3, the complete variable domain is EPEVTQTPSHQVTQMGQEVILRCVPISNHLYFYWYRQILGQKVEFLVSFYNNEISEKSEIFDDQFSVERPDGSNFTLKIRSTKLEDSAMYFCASSLLFGEADTQYFGPGTRLTVL.

The rearrangement uses TRBV5-1 and TRBJ2-1, with TRBD2 matching over 14 bases. The CDR3 extends over 16 amino acids. Germline CDR1 SGHRS, CDR2 YFSETQ. Trimming at V came to 3 bases and at J to 5 bases, leaving 4 bases not matched to a gene. Written as DNA, the CDR3 is TGCGCCAGCAGCTCGGGACTAGCGGGGGCCGACAATGAGCAGTTCTTC. Translation gives CASSSGLAGADNEQFF.

The chain employs TRBV14 and TRBJ2-2; D is ambiguous. Trimming removed 4 bases from V and 6 bases from J, with 12 bases in between. This CDR3 has 14 residues. In germline, CDR1 is SGHDN, CDR2 FVKESK. CDR3 sequence: CASSRYKGSGELFF. DNA for the CDR3: TGTGCCAGCAGCCGATATAAAGGGTCCGGGGAGCTGTTTTTT. The full variable domain, with the rest looked up from reference TRBV14 and TRBJ2-2, is EAGVTQFPSHSVIEKGQTVTLRCDPISGHDNLYWYRRVMGKEIKFLLHFVKESKQDESGMPNNRFLAERTGGTYSTLKVQPAELEDSGVYFCASSRYKGSGELFFGEGSRLTVL.

Comment on this clonotype: A clone one base away is much larger, so this may be a read error. The chain employs TRBV5-4 and TRBJ1-2; weak D call: TRBD1 (5 bases). The CDR3 spans 14 residues. Germline CDR1 and CDR2: SGHNT and YYREEE (reference sequence). The CDR3 protein is CASSNGGINYDYTF. CDR3 bases: TGTGCCAGCAGCAACGGGGGGATAAACTATGACTACACCTTC.

V and J are TRBV20-1 and TRBJ2-5, with 7 bases identical to TRBD1. The CDR3 runs to 18 residues. The trim removed 1 base at V and 2 bases at J, leaving 16 bases unmatched. Germline V CDR1 and CDR2: DFQATT, SNEGSKA (reference sequence). For the CDR3, the DNA is TGCAGTGCTAGAGTCCACAGGGGAATAGGGGAATCTCAAGAGACCCAGTACTTC. Its translation: CSARVHRGIGESQETQYF.

In regard to this clonotype: A much bigger clone sits one base away, suggesting this may be a read error. This chain joins TRBV5-1 and TRBJ2-5; D ambiguous. The CDR3 length is 11 residues. Trimming removed 6 bases from V and 5 bases from J, with 8 bases in between. Germline V CDR1 and CDR2: SGHRS, YFSETQ. CDR3 region: CASNAGETQYF. The CDR3 DNA follows: TGCGCCAGCAACGCCGGGGAGACCCAGTACTTC.

In its sample, this clonotype was seen many times. The DNA of the CDR3 is TGTGCCAGCAGTTCGGATCGCGGGACAGGGTACGAGCAGTACTTC. As protein: CASSSDRGTGYEQYF. The V call is TRBV7-9, the J call TRBJ2-4, with 9 bases fitting TRBD1. The assigned J gene may be wrong: the sequence end matches TRBJ2-7 better. CDR1 SEHNR and CDR2 FQNEAQ come from the germline V gene (reference sequence). The CDR3 is 15 residues long.

Here the CDR3 DNA reads TGTGCCAGCAGCAAAAGAACCCCAGGGTTGGATACGCAGTATTTT. This gives the protein CASSKRTPGLDTQYF. The chain recombines TRBV7-2 with TRBJ2-3; D possibly corresponds to TRBD1 (5 bases). CDR1 SGHTA and CDR2 FQGNSA come from the germline V gene. The CDR3 has 15 residues. Trimming left V 5 bases short and J 6 bases short, with 18 bases between.

This clonotype was found a few times. The genes are TRBV2 and TRBJ1-4; weak D call: TRBD1 (6 bases). The CDR3 is made up of 15 amino acids. Germline CDR1 is SNHLY and CDR2 is FYNNEI. Trimming removed 0 bases from V and 9 bases from J, with 14 bases in between. CDR3 nucleotide sequence: TGTGCCAGCAGTGAAGCACGGGGGGCGGAAAAAAAACTGTTTTTT. Translating it yields CASSEARGAEKKLFF.

This chain joins TRBV7-6 and TRBJ2-2, with 12 bases that match TRBD1. V was clipped by 1 base and J by 0 bases; unmatched bases: 3. CDR1 is SGHVS, CDR2 FNYEAQ, per germline. The CDR3 length is 18 residues. Here the CDR3 reads CASSLGDRGHPNTGELFF. CDR3 sequence (DNA): TGTGCCAGCAGCTTAGGGGACAGGGGGCATCCGAACACCGGGGAGCTGTTTTTT.

This clonotype has just a few counts. The CDR3 DNA follows: TGTGCCAGCAGCTTGAACCCGATCACAAACACTGAAGCTTTCTTT. As protein: CASSLNPITNTEAFF. V and J are TRBV5-5 and TRBJ1-1; no reliable D call. This CDR3 is 15 amino acids long. The V and J ends lost 1 base and 2 bases respectively, with 12 bases between them. The germline gives CDR1 SGHKS, CDR2 YYEKEE (reference sequence).

V usage is TRBV5-1 and J usage is TRBJ1-1, with TRBD1 matching over 8 bases. V was clipped by 0 bases and J by 5 bases; unmatched bases: 12. Germline assignment: CDR1 SGHRS and CDR2 YFSETQ. This CDR3 is 17 amino acids long. The CDR3 is CASSLDGQGEGGTEAFF. CDR3 sequence (DNA): TGCGCCAGCAGCTTGGACGGACAGGGAGAGGGGGGAACTGAAGCTTTCTTT.

A few counts support this clonotype. The chain employs TRBV6-2 or TRBV6-3 and TRBJ1-6, with D hard to call. This CDR3 has 13 amino acids. From germline, CDR1 is MNHEY and CDR2 SVGEGT. V lost 5 bases, J lost 8 bases, and 10 bases lay in between. DNA of the CDR3: TGTGCCAGCAGTCAGATAGTGGATTCACCCCTCCACTTT. Amino acids: CASSQIVDSPLHF.

This clonotype was found many times. J is TRBJ2-1 and V is TRBV7-2; 9 bases line up with TRBD1. J gave up 0 bases and V 5 bases, and 2 bases lay outside the gene matches. CDR3 length: 15 residues. Germline V gene data show CDR1 as SGHTA and CDR2 as FQGNSA. CDR3 loop: CASSLGQGSYNEQFF. CDR3 sequence (DNA): TGTGCCAGCAGCCTGGGACAGGGCTCCTACAATGAGCAGTTCTTC. Drawing the rest from reference TRBV7-2 and TRBJ2-1, the complete variable domain is GAGVSQSPSNKVTEKGKDVELRCDPISGHTALYWYRQSLGQGLEFLIYFQGNSAPDKSGLPSDRFSAERTGGSVSTLTIQRTQQEDSAVYLCASSLGQGSYNEQFFGPGTRLTVL.

The rearrangement uses TRBV28 and TRBJ2-7; 7 bases are shared with TRBD2. The CDR3 is 12 residues long. Germline assignment: CDR1 MDHEN and CDR2 SYDVKM. Trimming cost V 2 bases and J 7 bases; bases outside gene matches: 2. In DNA form, the CDR3 reads TGTGCCAGCAGTTTAAGGACTAGTGAGCAGTACTTC. This encodes CASSLRTSEQYF.

This clonotype was counted many times. This sequence joins TRBV6-1 and TRBJ2-4, with 9 bases identical to TRBD1. There are 16 residues in the CDR3. Looked up from germline, CDR1 is MNHNS and CDR2 is SASEGT. J gave up 1 base and V 7 bases, and 8 bases lay outside the gene matches. In DNA, the CDR3 is TGTGCCAGCATCACAGGGGGCGAGGAGGCCAAAAACATTCAGTACTTC. The encoded protein is CASITGGEEAKNIQYF.

This clonotype was seen many times. This chain uses TRBV20-1 with TRBJ2-4, with TRBD2 as a possible D gene (6 bases). V lost 5 bases, J lost 3 bases, and 17 bases lay in between. Germline V gives CDR1 DFQATT, CDR2 SNEGSKA (reference sequence). This CDR3 comprises 15 residues. The CDR3 reads CSALWARGNKNIQYF. In DNA, the CDR3 is TGCAGTGCTCTATGGGCCCGGGGGAACAAAAACATTCAGTACTTC.

V gene TRBV12-3 or TRBV12-4 combines with J gene TRBJ1-1, with a possible D match to TRBD1 (6 bases). CDR3 length equals 18 residues. The V end was cut by 0 bases, the J end by 0 bases, with 17 bases between. CDR3 sequence reads: CASSLALSQGTMNTEAFF. DNA for the CDR3: TGTGCCAGCAGTTTAGCGCTAAGCCAGGGGACCATGAACACTGAAGCTTTCTTT.